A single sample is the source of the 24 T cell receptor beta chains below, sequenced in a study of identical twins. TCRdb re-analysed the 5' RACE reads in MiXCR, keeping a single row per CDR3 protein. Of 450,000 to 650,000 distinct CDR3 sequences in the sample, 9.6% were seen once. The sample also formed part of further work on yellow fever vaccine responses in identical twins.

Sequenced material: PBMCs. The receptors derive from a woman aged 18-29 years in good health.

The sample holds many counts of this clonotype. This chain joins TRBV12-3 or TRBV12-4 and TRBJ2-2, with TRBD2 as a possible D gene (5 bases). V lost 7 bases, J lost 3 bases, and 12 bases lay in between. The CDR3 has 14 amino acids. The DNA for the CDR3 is TGTGCCAGCAAGCCGACGGGGTACACCGGGGAGCTGTTTTTT. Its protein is CASKPTGYTGELFF.

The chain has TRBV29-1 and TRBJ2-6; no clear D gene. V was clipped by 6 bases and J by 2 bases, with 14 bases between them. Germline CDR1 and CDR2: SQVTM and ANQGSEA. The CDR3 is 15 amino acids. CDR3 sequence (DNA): TGCAGCGTCCGAGGATGGGAACCTGGGGCCAACGTCCTGACTTTC. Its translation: CSVRGWEPGANVLTF. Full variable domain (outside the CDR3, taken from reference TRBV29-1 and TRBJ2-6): SAVISQKPSRDICQRGTSLTIQCQVDSQVTMMFWYRQQPGQSLTLIATANQGSEATYESGFVIDKFPISRPNLTFSTLTVSNMSPEDSSIYLCSVRGWEPGANVLTFGAGSRLTVL.

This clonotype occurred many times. DNA for the CDR3: TGTGCCAGCAGCACAGGACTCTCCAAAAACATTCAGTACTTC. It codes for CASSTGLSKNIQYF. The chain is built from TRBV9 and TRBJ2-4; D may match TRBD1 or TRBD2 (5 bases each). From germline, CDR1 is SGDLS and CDR2 YYNGEE. Trimming removed 4 bases from V and 2 bases from J, with 10 bases in between. CDR3 length equals 14 residues.

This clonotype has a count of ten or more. In DNA, the CDR3 is TGCAGTGCTAGAGATCGCAGGACCTACGAGCAGTACTTC. Translating gives CSARDRRTYEQYF. The chain joins TRBV20-1 to TRBJ2-7; D is unclear. The germline V gene has CDR1 DFQATT and CDR2 SNEGSKA (reference sequence). V dropped 0 bases and J dropped 2 bases, with 8 bases sitting between them. The CDR3 extends over 13 amino acids.

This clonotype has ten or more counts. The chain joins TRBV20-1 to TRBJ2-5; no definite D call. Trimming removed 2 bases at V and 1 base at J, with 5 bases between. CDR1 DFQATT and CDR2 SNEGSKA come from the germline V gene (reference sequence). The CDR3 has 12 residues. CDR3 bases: TGCAGTGCTAGAACTCGCCAAGAGACCCAGTACTTC. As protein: CSARTRQETQYF.

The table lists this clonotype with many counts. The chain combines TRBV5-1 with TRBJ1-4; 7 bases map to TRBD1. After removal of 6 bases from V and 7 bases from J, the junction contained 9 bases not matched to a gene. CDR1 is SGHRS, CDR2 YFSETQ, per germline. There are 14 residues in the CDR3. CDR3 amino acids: CASTSGQAGEKLFF. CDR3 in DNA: TGCGCCAGCACCAGCGGACAGGCGGGTGAAAAACTGTTTTTT. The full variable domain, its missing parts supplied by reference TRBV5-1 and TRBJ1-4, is KAGVTQTPRYLIKTRGQQVTLSCSPISGHRSVSWYQQTPGQGLQFLFEYFSETQRNKGNFPGRFSGRQFSNSRSEMNVSTLELGDSALYLCASTSGQAGEKLFFGSGTQLSVL.

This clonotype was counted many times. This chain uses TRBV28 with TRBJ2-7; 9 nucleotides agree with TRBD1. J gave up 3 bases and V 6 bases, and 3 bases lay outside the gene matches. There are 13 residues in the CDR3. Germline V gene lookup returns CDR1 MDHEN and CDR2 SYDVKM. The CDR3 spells CASRGQGLYEQYF. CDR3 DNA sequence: TGTGCCAGCAGGGGACAGGGTCTCTACGAGCAGTACTTC.

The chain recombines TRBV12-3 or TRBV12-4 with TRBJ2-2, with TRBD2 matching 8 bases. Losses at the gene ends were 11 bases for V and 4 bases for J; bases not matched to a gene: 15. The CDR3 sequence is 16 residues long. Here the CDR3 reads CALEGTGGAGTGELFF. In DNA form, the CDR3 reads TGTGCCCTAGAAGGGACCGGGGGGGCCGGCACCGGGGAGCTGTTTTTT.

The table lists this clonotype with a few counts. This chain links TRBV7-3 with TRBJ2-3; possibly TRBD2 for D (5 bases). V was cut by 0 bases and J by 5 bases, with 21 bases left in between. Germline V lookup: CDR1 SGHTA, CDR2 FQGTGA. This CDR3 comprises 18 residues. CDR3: CASSLTSGFSRFQDTQYF. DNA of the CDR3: TGTGCCAGCAGCTTAACGTCGGGATTCAGTCGGTTCCAAGATACGCAGTATTTT.

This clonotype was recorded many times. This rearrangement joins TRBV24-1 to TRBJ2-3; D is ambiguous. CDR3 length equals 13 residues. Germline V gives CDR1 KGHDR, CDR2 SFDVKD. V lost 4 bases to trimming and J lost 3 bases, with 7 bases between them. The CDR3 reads CATSEAGTDTQYF. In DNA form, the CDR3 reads TGTGCCACCAGTGAAGCCGGAACAGATACGCAGTATTTT.

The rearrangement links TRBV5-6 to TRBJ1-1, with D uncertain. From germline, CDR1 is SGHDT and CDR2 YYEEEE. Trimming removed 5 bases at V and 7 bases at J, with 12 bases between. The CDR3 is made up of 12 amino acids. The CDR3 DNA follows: TGTGCCAGCAGTCGAGGACGGTTTGAAGCTTTCTTT. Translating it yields CASSRGRFEAFF.

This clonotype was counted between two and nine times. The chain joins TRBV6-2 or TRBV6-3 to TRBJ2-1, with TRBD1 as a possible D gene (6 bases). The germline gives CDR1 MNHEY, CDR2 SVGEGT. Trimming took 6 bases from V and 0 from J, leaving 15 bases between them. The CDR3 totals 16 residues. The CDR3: CASRPNRGGSYNEQFF. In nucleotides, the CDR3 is TGTGCCAGCAGACCCAATAGAGGGGGCTCCTACAATGAGCAGTTCTTC.

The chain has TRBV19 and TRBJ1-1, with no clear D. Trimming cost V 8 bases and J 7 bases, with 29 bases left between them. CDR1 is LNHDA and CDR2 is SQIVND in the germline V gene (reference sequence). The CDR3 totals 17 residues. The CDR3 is CASPSHIPESQAFEAFF. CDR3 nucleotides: TGTGCCAGTCCCAGCCATATCCCCGAATCCCAGGCCTTTGAAGCTTTCTTT.

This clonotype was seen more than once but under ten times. The CDR3 here is CSVRPQGQHFNEQFF. The CDR3 coding sequence is TGCAGCGTCCGGCCCCAGGGACAGCACTTCAATGAGCAGTTCTTC. The V and J genes are TRBV29-1 and TRBJ2-1; TRBD1 agrees at 7 bases. Germline CDR1 reads SQVTM; CDR2 reads ANQGSEA. The CDR3 spans 15 residues. Germline trimming cut 6 bases from V and 6 bases from J; bases unmatched to any gene: 14.

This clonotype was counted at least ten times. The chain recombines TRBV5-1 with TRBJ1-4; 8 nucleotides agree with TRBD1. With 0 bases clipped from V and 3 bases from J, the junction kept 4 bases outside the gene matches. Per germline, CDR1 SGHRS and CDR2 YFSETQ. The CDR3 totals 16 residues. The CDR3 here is CASSLGQGSANEKLFF. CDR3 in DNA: TGCGCCAGCAGCTTGGGACAGGGGAGTGCTAATGAAAAACTGTTTTTT.

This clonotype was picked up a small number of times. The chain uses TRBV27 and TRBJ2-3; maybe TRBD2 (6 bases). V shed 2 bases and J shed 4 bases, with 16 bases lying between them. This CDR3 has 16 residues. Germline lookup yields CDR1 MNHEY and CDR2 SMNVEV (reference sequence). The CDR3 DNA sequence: TGTGCCAGCAGTTTACGGTTCCCTAGCGCCGCAGATACGCAGTATTTT. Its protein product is CASSLRFPSAADTQYF.

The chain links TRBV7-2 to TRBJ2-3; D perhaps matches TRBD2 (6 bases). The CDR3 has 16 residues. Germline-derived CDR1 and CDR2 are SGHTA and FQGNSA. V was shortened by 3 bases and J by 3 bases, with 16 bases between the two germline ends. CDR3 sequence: CASSFPGVAGTDTQYF. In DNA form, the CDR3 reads TGTGCCAGCAGCTTCCCTGGGGTGGCGGGAACAGATACGCAGTATTTT.

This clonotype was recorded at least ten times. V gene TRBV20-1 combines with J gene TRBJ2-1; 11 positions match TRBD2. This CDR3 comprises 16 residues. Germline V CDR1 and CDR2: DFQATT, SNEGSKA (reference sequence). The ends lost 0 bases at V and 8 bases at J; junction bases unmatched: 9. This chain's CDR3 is CSAREGTSGFSDEQFF. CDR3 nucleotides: TGCAGTGCTAGAGAAGGGACTAGCGGTTTTTCCGATGAGCAGTTCTTC.

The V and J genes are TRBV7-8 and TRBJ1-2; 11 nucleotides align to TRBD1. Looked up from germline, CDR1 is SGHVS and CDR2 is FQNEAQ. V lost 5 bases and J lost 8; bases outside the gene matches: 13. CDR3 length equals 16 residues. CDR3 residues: CASSTLAGQGARGYTF. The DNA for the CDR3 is TGTGCCAGCAGCACCTTGGCCGGACAGGGGGCGCGGGGCTACACCTTC.

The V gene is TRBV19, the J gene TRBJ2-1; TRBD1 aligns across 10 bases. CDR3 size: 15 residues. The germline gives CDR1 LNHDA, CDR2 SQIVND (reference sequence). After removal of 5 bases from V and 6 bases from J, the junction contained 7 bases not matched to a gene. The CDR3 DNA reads TGTGCCAGTAGTCCCCGACAGGGGGCCAGCAATGAGCAGTTCTTC. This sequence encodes CASSPRQGASNEQFF. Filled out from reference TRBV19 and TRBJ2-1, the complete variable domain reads DGGITQSPKYLFRKEGQNVTLSCEQNLNHDAMYWYRQDPGQGLRLIYYSQIVNDFQKGDIAEGYSVSREKKESFPLTVTSAQKNPTAFYLCASSPRQGASNEQFFGPGTRLTVL.

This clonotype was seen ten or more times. The CDR3 DNA sequence: TGTGCCAGCAGTTTCCTAGTTGGCAATCAGCCCCAGCATTTT. It translates to CASSFLVGNQPQHF. The rearrangement links TRBV12-3 or TRBV12-4 to TRBJ1-5; D not resolved. Trimming took 3 bases from V and 2 from J, leaving 8 bases between them. The CDR3 is 14 residues long.

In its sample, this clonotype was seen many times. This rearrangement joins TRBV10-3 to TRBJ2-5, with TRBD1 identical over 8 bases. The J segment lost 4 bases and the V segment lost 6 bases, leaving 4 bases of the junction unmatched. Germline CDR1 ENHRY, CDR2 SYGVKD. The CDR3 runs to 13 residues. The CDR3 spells CAIRNGQGETQYF. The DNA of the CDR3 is TGTGCCATCAGAAACGGACAGGGAGAGACCCAGTACTTC.

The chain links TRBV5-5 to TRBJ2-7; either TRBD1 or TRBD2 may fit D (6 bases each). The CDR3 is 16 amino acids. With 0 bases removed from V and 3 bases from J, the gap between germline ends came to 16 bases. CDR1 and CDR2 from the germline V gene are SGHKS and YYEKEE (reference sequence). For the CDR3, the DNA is TGTGCCAGCAGCTTGGACAGGGAGGTTTATGTCTACGAGCAGTACTTC. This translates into CASSLDREVYVYEQYF. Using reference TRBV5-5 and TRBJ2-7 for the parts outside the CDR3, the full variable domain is DAGVTQSPTHLIKTRGQQVTLRCSPISGHKSVSWYQQVLGQGPQFIFQYYEKEERGRGNFPDRFSARQFPNYSSELNVNALLLGDSALYLCASSLDREVYVYEQYFGPGTRLTVT.

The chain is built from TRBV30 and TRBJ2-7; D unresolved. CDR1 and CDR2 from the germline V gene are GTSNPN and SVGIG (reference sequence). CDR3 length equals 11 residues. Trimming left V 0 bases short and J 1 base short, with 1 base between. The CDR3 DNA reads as TGTGCCTGGAGTGTTTCCTACGAGCAGTACTTC. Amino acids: CAWSVSYEQYF.